A selection of T cell receptor beta chains follows, all from one sample in a study of control samples from healthy donors and cancer patients. The protocol was immunoSEQ multiplex PCR, while the TCRdb copy is restricted to in-frame clones and leaves out a portion. Here the sample spans some 100,000 clones, approximately 90% being singletons. Sequenced: blood. These receptors came from a woman in her forties or fifties in good health. CDR3s include the opening cysteine and the closing phenylalanine or tryptophan. A D gene is named only where the DNA matches it firmly. Not every row has a clone size; where given, it reads once, few, many or a size class.

j_gene,abundance,v_gene,d_gene,CDR3nt,CDR3aa
TRBJ2-1,.,TRBV6-1,TRBD2,TGTGCCAGCAGTGAACGCGGGAGCACCTACAATGAGCAGTTCTTC,CASSERGSTYNEQFF
TRBJ2-2,.,TRBV7-3,TRBD2,TGTGCCAGCAGCCCCCAGAGCGGGGATCGCACCGGGGAGCTGTTTTTT,CASSPQSGDRTGELFF
TRBJ2-5,few,TRBV9,.,TGTGCCAGCAGCGTAGGTTCCAACCAAGAGACCCAGTACTTC,CASSVGSNQETQYF
TRBJ2-1,.,TRBV6-6,TRBD2,TGTGCCAGCAGTGCCCTAGCGGGCGGCTACAATGAGCAGTTCTTC,CASSALAGGYNEQFF
TRBJ2-5,.,TRBV12-5,.,TGTGCTAGTGGACAAGGCCGGGGGCGAGAGACCCAGTACTTC,CASGQGRGRETQYF
TRBJ1-6,few,TRBV19,.,TGTGCCAGTAGTATACTAGCTGGGAGGAATTCACCCCTCCACTTT,CASSILAGRNSPLHF
TRBJ1-1,.,TRBV27,TRBD1,TGTGCCAGCAGCTCGACAGGGACGGTGAACACTGAAGCTTTCTTT,CASSSTGTVNTEAFF
TRBJ1-1,.,TRBV19,.,TGTGCCAGTAGTATTCGGGGGGTCACTGAAGCTTTCTTT,CASSIRGVTEAFF
TRBJ2-2,.,TRBV4-3,TRBD2,TGCGCCAGCAGCCAAGCGAGAACCGGGAGGCGTGCCGGGGAGCTGTTTTTT,CASSQARTGRRAGELFF
TRBJ2-1,.,TRBV5-4,.,TGTGCCAGCAGCTTGGCCTCAGGCAATGAGCAGTTCTTC,CASSLASGNEQFF
TRBJ2-3,.,TRBV4-3,TRBD2,TGCGCCAGCAGCCATGTTAGCGGGGGCCTTATCACAGATACGCAGTATTTT,CASSHVSGGLITDTQYF
TRBJ2-2,.,TRBV27,TRBD2,TGTGCCAGCAGGCTAGCGGGAGCGACCGGGGAGCTGTTTTTT,CASRLAGATGELFF
TRBJ2-2,once,TRBV2,.,TGTGCCAGCACCTCAAGGACCACAGTGGTTAACACCGGGGAGCTGTTTTTT,CASTSRTTVVNTGELFF
TRBJ1-2,.,TRBV28,.,TGTGCCAGCAGAACTGGACAGCCCGACTATGGCTACACCTTC,CASRTGQPDYGYTF
TRBJ2-7,.,TRBV6-5,.,TGTGCCAGCAGAAGGAATTTCGGGGGCCCCACCGCGCACTTC,CASRRNFGGPTAHF
TRBJ2-3,.,TRBV18,.,TGTGCCAGCTCAAGGGACGGCAGCACAGATACGCAGTATTTT,CASSRDGSTDTQYF
TRBJ1-2,few,TRBV6-2/TRBV6-3,.,TGTGCCAGCAGTTACGCCCAGGAGCGGGACTATGGCTACACCTTC,CASSYAQERDYGYTF
TRBJ1-5,.,TRBV5-6,.,TGTGCCAGCAGCCTACTCCGGGACAGCAATCAGCCCCAGCATTTT,CASSLLRDSNQPQHF
TRBJ1-1,.,TRBV4-3,TRBD1,TGCGCCAGCAGCCAATCGAACCCCGGGACAGGGGGCACTGAAGCTTTCTTT,CASSQSNPGTGGTEAFF
TRBJ2-7,.,TRBV4-2,TRBD2,TGTGCCAGCAGCCAAGGACTAGCGGGTTCCTACGAGCAGTACTTC,CASSQGLAGSYEQYF
TRBJ1-4,.,TRBV18,TRBD1,TGTGCCAGCTCACCGACAGGGGGTAGGGAAAAACTGTTTTTT,CASSPTGGREKLFF
TRBJ1-2,.,TRBV5-6,.,TGTGCCAGCAGTATTAGGGGGGCTTCTGGCTACACCTTC,CASSIRGASGYTF
TRBJ2-2,.,TRBV7-8,TRBD1,TGTGCCAGCACCTTAAGGGACAGCGCGATAGGGACCGGGGAGCTGTTTTTT,CASTLRDSAIGTGELFF
TRBJ2-2,.,TRBV3-1/TRBV3-2,.,TGTGCCAGCAGCCACGGACAGTTAACCGGGGAGCTGTTTTTT,CASSHGQLTGELFF
TRBJ1-5,once,TRBV5-4,.,TGTGCCAGCAGCTTGTTTGGGGCGGACAATCAGCCCCAGCATTTT,CASSLFGADNQPQHF
TRBJ2-1,.,TRBV19,.,TGTGCCAGTAGTATTGAGGGAGCTTTCAATGAGCAGTTCTTC,CASSIEGAFNEQFF
TRBJ1-5,.,TRBV7-2,.,TGTGCCAGCAGCTTAGTTGGGGGCGGCAACAATCAGCCCCAGCATTTT,CASSLVGGGNNQPQHF
TRBJ2-3,.,TRBV11-2,TRBD2,TGTGCCAGCAGCTACAGACTAGCGGGGAGTACAGATACGCAGTATTTT,CASSYRLAGSTDTQYF
TRBJ1-1,few,TRBV4-1,.,TGCGCCAGCAGCCAAGCCAACAGGGCAGAAGCTTTCTTT,CASSQANRAEAFF
TRBJ1-1,.,TRBV7-9,.,TGTGCCAGCAGCGGACTAGGGGGTCTGAGTACTGAAGCTTTCTTT,CASSGLGGLSTEAFF
TRBJ1-5,.,TRBV6-2/TRBV6-3,TRBD1,TGTGCCAGCAGCCACCGGACAGGGGGAAAAAGCAATCAGCCCCAGCATTTT,CASSHRTGGKSNQPQHF
TRBJ1-1,.,TRBV7-2,.,TGTGCCAGCAGCTTAGCGGGCAGGAACACTGAAGCTTTCTTT,CASSLAGRNTEAFF
TRBJ2-3,.,TRBV11-2,.,TGTGCCAGCAGCTTAGGACGGGACCGCACCCTAGATACGCAGTATTTT,CASSLGRDRTLDTQYF
TRBJ2-7,.,TRBV6-2/TRBV6-3,.,TGTGCCAGCAGTGGGGGCTTTACCTACGAGCAGTACTTC,CASSGGFTYEQYF
TRBJ1-2,.,TRBV2,.,TGTGCCAGCAGCCCCGGGCCCGGGGGTAACTATGGCTACACCTTC,CASSPGPGGNYGYTF
TRBJ2-7,.,TRBV6-2/TRBV6-3,.,TGTGCCAGCAGTTACTCGAGACAGACTGAGCAGTACTTC,CASSYSRQTEQYF
TRBJ2-2,.,TRBV10-3,.,TGTGCCATCAGTGAGTCGGAGGAGCTGTTTTTT,CAISESEELFF
TRBJ2-5,.,TRBV29-1,.,TGCAGCGTTGAAAACTACAGGGACCAAGAGACCCAGTACTTC,CSVENYRDQETQYF
TRBJ1-2,.,TRBV7-6,.,TGTGCCAGCAGCTTAGAGGGGACACAAGGCTACACCTTC,CASSLEGTQGYTF
TRBJ1-2,.,TRBV7-2,TRBD1,TGTGCCAGCAGCTCCTCCACAGGGGCCCCTCTCGACTTC,CASSSSTGAPLDF
TRBJ2-1,.,TRBV19,.,TGTGCCAGTAGTATGGATCGGGGGGCGGGAGAGCAGTTCTTC,CASSMDRGAGEQFF
TRBJ2-3,.,TRBV6-5,.,TGTGCCAGCAGTTCCACCTATACTAGCACAGATACGCAGTATTTT,CASSSTYTSTDTQYF
TRBJ1-2,.,TRBV9,.,TGTGCCAGCACCAGTACTAACTATGGCTACACCTTC,CASTSTNYGYTF
TRBJ1-4,.,TRBV7-8,.,TGTGCCAGCAGCCAGAATAGGTGGCCTGCAACTAATGAAAAACTGTTTTTT,CASSQNRWPATNEKLFF
TRBJ2-7,.,TRBV5-1,.,TGCGCCAGCAGCCCGGGACGGATAGATTACGAGCAGTACTTC,CASSPGRIDYEQYF
TRBJ2-2,.,TRBV5-5,.,TGTGCCAGCAGCTTGGCCGGGCAGGGGCGGGCCGGGGAGCTGTTTTTT,CASSLAGQGRAGELFF
TRBJ1-5,.,TRBV6-2/TRBV6-3,.,TGTGCCAGCAGTTACGGGGGGGCGGGCAATCAGCCCCAGCATTTT,CASSYGGAGNQPQHF
TRBJ1-3,.,TRBV5-1,.,TGCGCCAGCAGCTTGGCCGGGGAGGGAAACACCATATATTTT,CASSLAGEGNTIYF
TRBJ1-1,.,TRBV19,.,TGTGCCAGTAGTATAGACCCAGGGGCGGACACTGAAGCTTTCTTT,CASSIDPGADTEAFF
TRBJ1-2,once,TRBV10-2,TRBD1,TGCGCCAGCAGTGAATCAGGGGGGAACTATGGCTACACCTTC,CASSESGGNYGYTF
TRBJ2-3,.,TRBV7-3,TRBD2,TGTGCCAGCAGCTTAACGAGCCTGGGAGCGGGAGGTGCAGATACGCAGTATTTT,CASSLTSLGAGGADTQYF
TRBJ2-3,.,TRBV7-9,TRBD2,TGTGCCAGCAGCACGGGACTAGCGGGGGGCACAGATACGCAGTATTTT,CASSTGLAGGTDTQYF
TRBJ1-3,once,TRBV12-3/TRBV12-4,.,TGTGCCAGCAGCTCTGGAAACACCATATATTTT,CASSSGNTIYF
TRBJ1-2,.,TRBV28,.,TGTGCCAGCCGAATGGGGGGGAAGCAGGGCCAACTGTCCTATGGCTACACCTTC,CASRMGGKQGQLSYGYTF
TRBJ1-1,.,TRBV7-9,TRBD1,TGTGCCAGCAGCTCTCGACAGGGATGGTCGGGAACTGAAGCTTTCTTT,CASSSRQGWSGTEAFF
TRBJ1-2,.,TRBV6-6,.,TGTGCCAGCAACCAGTTAGGGAAGGGGGCTAACTATGGCTACACCTTC,CASNQLGKGANYGYTF
TRBJ1-3,.,TRBV28,.,TGTGCCAGCAGCAACCCGGGAGTGAACATTGGAAACACCATATATTTT,CASSNPGVNIGNTIYF